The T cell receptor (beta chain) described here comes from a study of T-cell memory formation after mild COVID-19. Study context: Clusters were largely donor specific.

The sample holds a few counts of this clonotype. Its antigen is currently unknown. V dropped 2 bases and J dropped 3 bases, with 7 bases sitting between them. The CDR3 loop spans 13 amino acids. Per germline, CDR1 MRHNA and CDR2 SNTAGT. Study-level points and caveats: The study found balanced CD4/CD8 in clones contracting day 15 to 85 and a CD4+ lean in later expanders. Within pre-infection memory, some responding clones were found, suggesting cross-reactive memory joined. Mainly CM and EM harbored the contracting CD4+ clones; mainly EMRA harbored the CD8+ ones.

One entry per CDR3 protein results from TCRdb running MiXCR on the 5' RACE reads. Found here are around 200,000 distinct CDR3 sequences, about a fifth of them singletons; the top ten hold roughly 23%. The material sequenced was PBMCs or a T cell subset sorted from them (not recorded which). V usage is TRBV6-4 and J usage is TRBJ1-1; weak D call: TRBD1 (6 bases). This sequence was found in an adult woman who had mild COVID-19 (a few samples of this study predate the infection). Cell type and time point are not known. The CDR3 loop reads CASSDQGHTEAFF. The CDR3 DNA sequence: TGTGCCAGCAGTGACCAGGGGCACACTGAAGCTTTCTTT.